This passage covers 15 T cell receptor beta chains from one sample sequenced in a study of PD-L1 blockade in urothelial cancer. Sequencing was performed with immunoSEQ multiplex PCR; in TCRdb, only in-frame clones are kept and a portion is missing. The table shows 40,000 to 45,000 clones, with approximately 90% occurring only once. The input for sequencing was PBMCs, taken around atezolizumab (anti-PD-L1) treatment. The receptors come from a woman in her sixties or seventies with urothelial cancer.

This chain joins TRBV5-6 and TRBJ1-4; D is perhaps TRBD1 (6 bases). V lost 3 bases and J lost 6, with 15 bases in between. The CDR3 sequence is 15 residues long. Per the germline V gene, CDR1 is SGHDT and CDR2 is YYEEEE. CDR3 bases: TGTGCCAGCAGCTATACAGGGCAGGGTGATGAAAAACTGTTTTTT. Residues: CASSYTGQGDEKLFF. Together with reference TRBV5-6 and TRBJ1-4, the CDR3 gives the full variable domain: DAGVTQSPTHLIKTRGQQVTLRCSPKSGHDTVSWYQQALGQGPQFIFQYYEEEERQRGNFPDRFSGHQFPNYSSELNVNALLLGDSALYLCASSYTGQGDEKLFFGSGTQLSVL.

The genes are TRBV18 and TRBJ2-7; 15 bases are shared with TRBD2. Germline CDR1 reads KGHSH; CDR2 reads LQKENI. The CDR3 sequence is 17 residues long. Trimming cost V 5 bases and J 7 bases; bases outside gene matches: 12. The chain's CDR3 is CASSAGLAGGTLGEQYF. CDR3 DNA: TGTGCCAGCTCAGCGGGACTAGCGGGAGGAACCCTGGGGGAGCAGTACTTC.

V and J are TRBV7-9 and TRBJ1-3, with a weak D call TRBD1 (5 bases). V dropped 5 bases and J dropped 3 bases, with 14 bases sitting between them. The CDR3 is 15 amino acids. From germline, CDR1 is SEHNR and CDR2 FQNEAQ (reference sequence). CDR3 sequence reads: CASSDNQGGGNTIYF. The CDR3 region has the DNA TGTGCCAGCAGCGATAATCAGGGTGGTGGAAACACCATATATTTT.

This clone appeared a single time. The V call is TRBV14, the J call TRBJ2-3; D possibly corresponds to TRBD2 (6 bases). Germline loops: CDR1 SGHDN, CDR2 FVKESK. The CDR3 extends over 16 amino acids. Trimming shortened V by 2 bases and J by 2 bases, and 14 bases separated the two germline ends. CDR3 protein: CASSQRNKRVTDTQYF. In DNA form, the CDR3 reads TGTGCCAGCAGCCAACGGAACAAGCGGGTCACAGATACGCAGTATTTT.

V usage is TRBV7-9 and J usage is TRBJ1-1, with 9 bases fitting TRBD1. Germline assignment: CDR1 SEHNR and CDR2 FQNEAQ (reference sequence). V lost 1 base to trimming and J lost 3 bases; unmatched junction nucleotides: 3. The CDR3 length is 15 residues. The CDR3 DNA reads as TGTGCCAGCAGCTTAGTTTGGACAGGGGACACTGAAGCTTTCTTT. Translated, it gives CASSLVWTGDTEAFF. Full variable domain (outside the CDR3, taken from reference TRBV7-9 and TRBJ1-1): DTGVSQNPRHKITKRGQNVTFRCDPISEHNRLYWYRQTLGQGPEFLTYFQNEAQLEKSRLLSDRFSAERPKGSFSTLEIQRTEQGDSAMYLCASSLVWTGDTEAFFGQGTRLTVV.

This rearrangement joins TRBV5-1 to TRBJ1-6; no firm D call. Trimming removed 5 bases from V and 6 bases from J, with 15 bases in between. In germline, CDR1 is SGHRS, CDR2 YFSETQ. The CDR3 extends over 15 amino acids. The CDR3 coding sequence is TGCGCCAGCAGGCTCTCTTCGGCGGGTAATTCACCCCTCCACTTT. This sequence encodes CASRLSSAGNSPLHF. Using reference TRBV5-1 and TRBJ1-6 for the parts outside the CDR3, the full variable domain is KAGVTQTPRYLIKTRGQQVTLSCSPISGHRSVSWYQQTPGQGLQFLFEYFSETQRNKGNFPGRFSGRQFSNSRSEMNVSTLELGDSALYLCASRLSSAGNSPLHFGNGTRLTVT.

The V and J genes are TRBV25-1 and TRBJ1-6, with 9 bases that match TRBD1. With V trimmed by 0 bases and J by 8 bases, 2 bases remained unmatched. The V gene's germline CDR1 is MGHDK and CDR2 SYGVNS. The CDR3 is made up of 15 amino acids. In DNA, the CDR3 is TGTGCCAGCAGTGAATACGGGACAGGGTATTCACCCCTCCACTTT. Translation: CASSEYGTGYSPLHF.

This clone has a single count. The chain uses TRBV10-3 and TRBJ1-1, with a possible D match to TRBD1 (5 bases). Looked up from germline, CDR1 is ENHRY and CDR2 is SYGVKD. V lost 6 bases and J 1 base, leaving 12 bases between the germline ends. CDR3 length: 14 amino acids. CDR3 loop: CAISRKQENTEAFF. In nucleotides, the CDR3 is TGTGCCATCAGCCGCAAACAGGAGAACACTGAAGCTTTCTTT.

The chain links TRBV19 to TRBJ2-1; 10 bases match TRBD2. Looked up from germline, CDR1 is LNHDA and CDR2 is SQIVND (reference sequence). The CDR3 has 18 amino acids. The V and J ends lost 7 bases and 4 bases, in that order; junction bases with no gene match: 16. The CDR3 DNA sequence: TGTGCCAGTATCGGGAGCGGGAGGGCCCCTGAAATATACAATGAGCAGTTCTTC. Protein: CASIGSGRAPEIYNEQFF.

The rearrangement joins TRBV18 to TRBJ2-5, with D tentatively TRBD1 (6 bases). V was shortened by 3 bases and J by 4 bases, with 18 bases between the two germline ends. The CDR3 contains 16 residues. Germline CDR1 is KGHSH and CDR2 is LQKENI. The CDR3: CASSPEWLGAGETQYF. The CDR3 DNA is TGTGCCAGCTCACCGGAGTGGCTGGGGGCAGGAGAGACCCAGTACTTC.

The chain combines TRBV29-1 with TRBJ2-7; a possible D gene is TRBD1 (6 bases). V was shortened by 3 bases and J by 5 bases, with 14 bases between the two germline ends. The CDR3 has 13 residues. Germline V gene sequence: CDR1 SQVTM, CDR2 ANQGSEA. CDR3 sequence (DNA): TGCAGCGTTGATCGTATAGGGGGAAACGAGCAGTACTTC. It encodes CSVDRIGGNEQYF.

This clone has just a few counts. The chain employs TRBV19 and TRBJ1-1; a possible D gene is TRBD1 (6 bases). The CDR3 spans 13 residues. V was cut by 6 bases and J by 4 bases, with 12 bases left in between. Germline-derived CDR1 and CDR2 are LNHDA and SQIVND (reference sequence). In DNA, the CDR3 is TGTGCCAGTAGACTACAGGGCGGCACTGAAGCTTTCTTT. Translation gives CASRLQGGTEAFF.

The rearrangement joins TRBV7-9 to TRBJ2-7, with D maybe TRBD2 (5 bases). The germline V gene encodes CDR1 SEHNR and CDR2 FQNEAQ (reference sequence). V lost 1 base, J lost 6 bases, and 13 bases lay in between. CDR3 length equals 14 residues. The CDR3 region has the DNA TGTGCCAGCAGCTTAGGAGCGGTAACCAGCGAGCAGTACTTC. The encoded protein is CASSLGAVTSEQYF.

This clone came up once. This chain joins TRBV7-7 and TRBJ2-1; 13 positions match TRBD2. The CDR3 length is 16 residues. V lost 4 bases to trimming and J lost 6 bases; unmatched junction nucleotides: 6. CDR1 SSHAT and CDR2 FNYEAQ come from the germline V gene (reference sequence). CDR3 bases: TGTGCCAGCAGCTCGGGACTAGCGGGGACGCTCAATGAGCAGTTCTTC. It translates to CASSSGLAGTLNEQFF.

The genes are TRBV11-2 and TRBJ2-7, with a tentative D call TRBD2 (7 bases). This CDR3 spans 14 amino acids. Per germline, CDR1 SGHAT and CDR2 FQNNGV. V lost 5 bases and J lost 4, with 15 bases in between. This CDR3 reads CASSLVRGAYEQYF. CDR3 DNA: TGTGCCAGCAGCCTGGTACGGGGGGCTTACGAGCAGTACTTC.